Given below is one T cell receptor (beta chain) in context. The antigen is undetermined. These data originate in a study of T cell responses to AZD1222 COVID-19 vaccine. Repertoires were generated with immunoSEQ multiplex PCR, while TCRdb's copy carries only in-frame clones and drops some. Of 60,000 to 65,000 clones in the sample, 65% to 85% were seen once. The germline V gene encodes CDR1 SGDLS and CDR2 YYNGEE. J gave up 6 bases and V 2 bases, and 12 bases lay outside the gene matches. The CDR3 runs to 16 residues. General study points: Only 5 or 6 people who got AZD1222 tested seropositive at baseline. Among the donors, most were white British and more were female, and clonal diversity was possibly underestimated.

This clonotype was sampled from an adult in good health. The chain combines TRBV9 with TRBJ1-2; 8 bases align to TRBD1. The input for sequencing was peripheral blood, taken on day 0 of AZD1222 vaccination. CDR3 residues: CASSVTPRGRDNGYTF. Written as DNA, the CDR3 is TGTGCCAGCAGCGTCACGCCCAGGGGGCGCGATAATGGCTACACCTTC. The entire variable domain, with the rest obtained from reference TRBV9 and TRBJ1-2, is as follows: DSGVTQTPKHLITATGQRVTLRCSPRSGDLSVYWYQQSLDQGLQFLIQYYNGEERAKGNILERFSAQQFPDLHSELNLSSLELGDSALYFCASSVTPRGRDNGYTFGSGTRLTVV.